The 7 T cell receptor beta chains presented below share a single source sample, sequenced in a study of chemoradiotherapy in HPV16-positive cancers. Some clones are missing from TCRdb's copy, which holds only in-frame ones; the method was immunoSEQ multiplex PCR. Here the sample spans roughly 21,000 clones, about 89% being singletons. Sequencing was performed on blood, taken from a patient who underwent chemoradiotherapy. The receptors derive from a human donor with HPV-associated anogenital cancer.

The chain combines TRBV18 with TRBJ2-1, with a possible D match to TRBD2 (5 bases). From germline, CDR1 is KGHSH and CDR2 LQKENI. The CDR3 runs to 14 residues. Trimming took 8 bases from V and 7 from J, leaving 18 bases between them. This chain's CDR3 is CASLQWESGNEQFF. CDR3 in DNA: TGTGCCAGCCTCCAGTGGGAGAGTGGGAATGAGCAGTTCTTC.

The chain recombines TRBV4-3 with TRBJ1-5, with D maybe TRBD1 (6 bases). There are 16 residues in the CDR3. V dropped 0 bases and J dropped 8 bases, with 17 bases sitting between them. Germline CDR1 reads LGHNA; CDR2 reads YSLEER. For the CDR3, the DNA is TGCGCCAGCAGCCAAGATAGCGAAACAGGGAAGGAGCCCCAGCATTTT. Amino acid sequence: CASSQDSETGKEPQHF.

The J gene is TRBJ1-2, the V gene TRBV19; a weak D match, TRBD1 (5 bases). Germline V gives CDR1 LNHDA, CDR2 SQIVND (reference sequence). This CDR3 has 15 amino acids. V gave up 2 bases and J gave up 0 bases, with 10 bases separating them. Here the CDR3 DNA reads TGTGCCAGTAGTATATGGGACTGGTCTAACTATGGCTACACCTTC. Translated: CASSIWDWSNYGYTF.

The V gene is TRBV9, the J gene TRBJ1-1, with D tentatively TRBD1 (5 bases). Germline values: CDR1 SGDLS, CDR2 YYNGEE. This CDR3 has 11 residues. The germline V and J ends were trimmed by 7 bases and 4 bases, with 8 bases remaining between them. Written as DNA, the CDR3 is TGTGCCAGCGAGGGGTCCACTGAAGCTTTCTTT. Its protein is CASEGSTEAFF. Full variable domain (remainder filled in from reference TRBV9 and TRBJ1-1): DSGVTQTPKHLITATGQRVTLRCSPRSGDLSVYWYQQSLDQGLQFLIQYYNGEERAKGNILERFSAQQFPDLHSELNLSSLELGDSALYFCASEGSTEAFFGQGTRLTVV.

This chain links TRBV18 with TRBJ2-2; D is unclear. Per the germline V gene, CDR1 is KGHSH and CDR2 is LQKENI. Trimming took off 1 base at V and 7 bases at J, with 1 base between the two ends. CDR3 size: 11 residues. CDR3 region: CASSPLGELFF. CDR3 coding DNA: TGTGCCAGCTCACCACTCGGGGAGCTGTTTTTT.

V and J are TRBV15 and TRBJ2-1, with 12 bases fitting TRBD2. The CDR3 extends over 18 amino acids. Losses at the gene ends were 1 base for V and 6 bases for J; bases not matched to a gene: 10. Germline CDR1 reads LNHNV; CDR2 reads YYDKDF (reference sequence). CDR3 sequence: CATSRVRASGRAGNEQFF. DNA of the CDR3: TGTGCCACCAGCAGAGTAAGGGCTAGCGGGAGGGCGGGCAATGAGCAGTTCTTC.

The CDR3 coding sequence is TGCGCCAGCAGCCAAGATACGAGAATCGAACTGTTTTTT. It codes for CASSQDTRIELFF. The rearrangement joins TRBV4-3 to TRBJ1-4; D gene uncertain. The V end was cut by 0 bases, the J end by 12 bases, with 11 bases between. There are 13 residues in the CDR3. Per the germline V gene, CDR1 is LGHNA and CDR2 is YSLEER.